These 22 T cell receptor beta chains came from one sample sequenced in a study of T cell repertoires in cytomegalovirus infection. TCRdb reanalysed the reads using MiXCR and keeps one entry per CDR3 protein. The table has about 740,000 distinct CDR3 sequences, 35% seen once. Material: PBMCs. The receptors come from a human donor in good health (CMV status not recorded). Some clones in this sample may be carry-over from other donors' samples.

The CDR3 sequence: CASSQDPGSPYQPQHF. The CDR3 bases are TGCGCCAGCAGCCAAGACCCGGGGTCCCCTTACCAACCCCAGCATTTT. V gene TRBV4-1 combines with J gene TRBJ1-5; D is undetermined. The V end lost 0 bases, the J end lost 10 bases, and 19 bases lay between the germline ends. The CDR3 runs to 16 residues. Germline V gene lookup returns CDR1 MGHRA and CDR2 YSYEKL.

This chain links TRBV19 with TRBJ2-5, with D unclear. This CDR3 has 14 residues. The germline V gene encodes CDR1 LNHDA and CDR2 SQIVND (reference sequence). V lost 6 bases and J lost 5, with 16 bases in between. CDR3 nucleotides: TGTGCCAGTAGCACGACCGCTACCAGGGAGACCCAGTACTTC. This translates into CASSTTATRETQYF.

There are a few counts of this clonotype. The chain employs TRBV2 and TRBJ1-1; D is possibly TRBD1 (6 bases). The CDR3 contains 13 residues. Trimming took off 8 bases at V and 7 bases at J, with 17 bases between the two ends. The germline CDR1 and CDR2 sequences are SNHLY and FYNNEI. The CDR3 reads CASLQPLQGEAFF. The CDR3 bases are TGTGCCAGCCTCCAACCGCTACAGGGTGAAGCTTTCTTT.

V gene TRBV20-1 combines with J gene TRBJ2-1; 10 bases are shared with TRBD2. V dropped 6 bases and J dropped 7; count of bases not matched to a gene: 15. The CDR3 is made up of 16 amino acids. Germline assignment: CDR1 DFQATT and CDR2 SNEGSKA (reference sequence). CDR3 sequence: CSAIGRTSGKFNEQFF. The CDR3 bases are TGCAGTGCCATAGGACGGACTAGCGGAAAATTTAATGAGCAGTTCTTC.

This clonotype was seen a handful of times. The J gene is TRBJ2-5, the V gene TRBV12-3 or TRBV12-4; a weak D match, TRBD2 (6 bases). CDR3 size: 14 residues. The V gene lost 6 bases and the J gene lost 7 bases, with 18 bases spanning the gap. CDR3 sequence reads: CASRRDPLARTQYF. The CDR3 coding sequence is TGTGCCAGCAGGCGGGACCCTTTAGCAAGGACCCAGTACTTC.

This clonotype was observed a handful of times. The gene calls are TRBV7-8 and TRBJ2-7, with TRBD2 matching over 11 bases. The CDR3 covers 14 residues. Germline CDR1 and CDR2: SGHVS and FQNEAQ. The V and J ends lost 6 bases and 0 bases, in that order; junction bases with no gene match: 1. CDR3 nucleotides: TGTGCCAGCAGTAGCGGGGGGGCCTCCTACGAGCAGTACTTC. Residues: CASSSGGASYEQYF.

This clonotype was seen a single time. V gene TRBV12-3 or TRBV12-4 combines with J gene TRBJ1-1, with TRBD1 as a possible D gene (5 bases). Trimming pared 6 bases from V and 6 bases from J, leaving 17 bases between. The CDR3 is 14 amino acids. CDR3 bases: TGTGCCAGCAGACCGGGACCCTCAGGTGCTGAAGCTTTCTTT. Protein sequence: CASRPGPSGAEAFF.

This chain connects TRBV7-2 to TRBJ2-1, with D perhaps matching TRBD1 or TRBD2 (5 bases each). With 2 bases removed from V and 5 bases from J, the gap between germline ends came to 13 bases. The CDR3 consists of 15 residues. CDR1 and CDR2 from the germline V gene are SGHTA and FQGNSA. This chain's CDR3 is CASSLMGRVNNEQFF. As DNA, the CDR3 is TGTGCCAGCAGCTTAATGGGACGCGTCAACAATGAGCAGTTCTTC.

This clonotype has just a few counts. The rearrangement uses TRBV5-4 and TRBJ2-2; D gene ambiguous. Trimming left V 0 bases short and J 1 base short, with 16 bases between. This CDR3 is built from 18 residues. Germline CDR1 is SGHNT and CDR2 is YYREEE (reference sequence). The CDR3 coding sequence is TGTGCCAGCAGCTTGGAAATTCGGTCCTGGGGGAACACCGGGGAGCTGTTTTTT. This gives the protein CASSLEIRSWGNTGELFF.

This clonotype is a singleton in its sample. This rearrangement joins TRBV20-1 to TRBJ1-3; maybe TRBD1 (5 bases). This CDR3 spans 14 amino acids. Trimming shortened V by 3 bases and J by 0 bases, and 9 bases separated the two germline ends. The germline gives CDR1 DFQATT, CDR2 SNEGSKA (reference sequence). The CDR3 nucleotides are TGCAGTGCTAGTACAGGAGACTCTGGAAACACCATATATTTT. It encodes CSASTGDSGNTIYF.

This clonotype was found once. The chain uses TRBV10-3 and TRBJ2-2; 7 bases match TRBD1. Germline V CDR1 and CDR2: ENHRY, SYGVKD. CDR3 length: 14 amino acids. V lost 11 bases, J lost 4 bases, and 10 bases stayed unmatched. This CDR3 is CAAQRDRRTGELFF. Here the CDR3 DNA reads TGTGCCGCGCAGAGGGACAGACGCACCGGGGAGCTGTTTTTT.

The V and J genes are TRBV20-1 and TRBJ2-3; D is perhaps TRBD1 or TRBD2 (6 bases each). The V end was cut by 4 bases, the J end by 1 base, with 12 bases between. Germline values: CDR1 DFQATT, CDR2 SNEGSKA (reference sequence). The CDR3 loop spans 14 amino acids. The chain's CDR3 is CSATPGEGTDTQYF. The CDR3 DNA sequence: TGCAGTGCTACACCAGGGGAGGGCACAGATACGCAGTATTTT.

The rearrangement joins TRBV20-1 to TRBJ1-2; D unclear. V lost 0 bases, J lost 4 bases, and 15 bases lay in between. Germline CDR1 reads DFQATT; CDR2 reads SNEGSKA (reference sequence). The CDR3 covers 15 residues. The CDR3 DNA reads TGCAGTGCTAGAGATTACGGGTACCGGGGCTATGGCTACACCTTC. This encodes CSARDYGYRGYGYTF.

This clonotype was observed a handful of times. This sequence joins TRBV20-1 and TRBJ2-5; TRBD2 agrees at 10 bases. This CDR3 contains 16 residues. V shed 5 bases, J shed 5 bases, and the junction held 14 bases outside the gene matches. Germline loops: CDR1 DFQATT, CDR2 SNEGSKA (reference sequence). CDR3 residues: CSAAVRSGGAEETQYF. The CDR3 coding sequence is TGCAGTGCTGCAGTAAGAAGCGGGGGGGCCGAGGAGACCCAGTACTTC.

CDR3 amino acids: CASRTVGSGRRTDTQYF. As DNA, the CDR3 is TGTGCCAGCAGGACCGTGGGGAGCGGGAGACGCACAGATACGCAGTATTTT. The chain uses TRBV28 and TRBJ2-3; 8 bases align to TRBD2. This CDR3 has 17 residues. Germline CDR1 reads MDHEN; CDR2 reads SYDVKM. The V segment lost 6 bases and the J segment 1 base; nucleotides outside the gene matches: 12.

This clonotype occurred a few times. The chain has TRBV7-6 and TRBJ2-1; 9 bases match TRBD2. The V segment lost 2 bases and the J segment 3 bases; nucleotides outside the gene matches: 11. The CDR3 totals 18 residues. Looked up from germline, CDR1 is SGHVS and CDR2 is FNYEAQ. CDR3 amino acids: CASSLRWGLAGHYNEQFF. In DNA form, the CDR3 reads TGTGCCAGCAGCTTACGGTGGGGCCTAGCGGGGCACTACAATGAGCAGTTCTTC.

This chain joins TRBV18 and TRBJ1-1; D gene unclear. V dropped 3 bases and J dropped 3 bases, with 11 bases sitting between them. Germline CDR1 reads KGHSH; CDR2 reads LQKENI. The CDR3 covers 14 residues. In nucleotides, the CDR3 is TGTGCCAGCTCACCTCAGGTCGTGGACACTGAAGCTTTCTTT. Its protein is CASSPQVVDTEAFF.

The chain has TRBV28 and TRBJ1-1; D remains unclear. This CDR3 contains 14 residues. Germline loops: CDR1 MDHEN, CDR2 SYDVKM. Trimming took 4 bases from V and 1 from J, leaving 10 bases between them. The CDR3 reads CASSSTAENTEAFF. DNA of the CDR3: TGTGCCAGCAGTTCGACGGCAGAGAACACTGAAGCTTTCTTT.

The V and J genes are TRBV28 and TRBJ1-5, with 8 bases lining up with TRBD1. The CDR3 length is 17 residues. Per the germline V gene, CDR1 is MDHEN and CDR2 is SYDVKM. V was pared by 2 bases and J by 0 bases, with 6 bases of the junction left unmatched. CDR3 bases: TGTGCCAGCAGTTTACTGGACAGGGTTCATAGCAATCAGCCCCAGCATTTT. This encodes CASSLLDRVHSNQPQHF. The full variable domain, with the rest looked up from reference TRBV28 and TRBJ1-5, is DVKVTQSSRYLVKRTGEKVFLECVQDMDHENMFWYRQDPGLGLRLIYFSYDVKMKEKGDIPEGYSVSREKKERFSLILESASTNQTSMYLCASSLLDRVHSNQPQHFGDGTRLSIL.

For the CDR3, the DNA is TGTGCCAGCAGTTACACACCTGGGGGGAACACTGAAGCTTTCTTT. This sequence encodes CASSYTPGGNTEAFF. This rearrangement joins TRBV6-5 to TRBJ1-1, with TRBD1 as a possible D gene (5 bases). The CDR3 loop spans 15 amino acids. Trimming stripped 2 bases from V and 1 base from J, with 11 bases between. CDR1 MNHEY and CDR2 SVGAGI come from the germline V gene.

This clonotype was recorded at least ten times. The V and J genes are TRBV12-3 or TRBV12-4 and TRBJ1-1; 7 bases are shared with TRBD1. The CDR3 sequence is 12 residues long. V lost 4 bases and J lost 7; bases outside the gene matches: 3. CDR3 amino acids: CASSWDSFEAFF. CDR3 nucleotides: TGTGCCAGCAGTTGGGACAGTTTTGAAGCTTTCTTT.

Comments on this clonotype: Relative to the germline gene, one junction end is altered; a read error may explain this. The rearrangement links TRBV28 to TRBJ1-1; D gene uncertain. The CDR3 runs to 15 residues. Germline V gene sequence: CDR1 MDHEN, CDR2 SYDVKM. CDR3 region: CASTNPMGGNTEAFF. The DNA of the CDR3 is TGTGCCAGCACTAACCCCATGGGAGGAAACACTGAAGCTTTCTTC.